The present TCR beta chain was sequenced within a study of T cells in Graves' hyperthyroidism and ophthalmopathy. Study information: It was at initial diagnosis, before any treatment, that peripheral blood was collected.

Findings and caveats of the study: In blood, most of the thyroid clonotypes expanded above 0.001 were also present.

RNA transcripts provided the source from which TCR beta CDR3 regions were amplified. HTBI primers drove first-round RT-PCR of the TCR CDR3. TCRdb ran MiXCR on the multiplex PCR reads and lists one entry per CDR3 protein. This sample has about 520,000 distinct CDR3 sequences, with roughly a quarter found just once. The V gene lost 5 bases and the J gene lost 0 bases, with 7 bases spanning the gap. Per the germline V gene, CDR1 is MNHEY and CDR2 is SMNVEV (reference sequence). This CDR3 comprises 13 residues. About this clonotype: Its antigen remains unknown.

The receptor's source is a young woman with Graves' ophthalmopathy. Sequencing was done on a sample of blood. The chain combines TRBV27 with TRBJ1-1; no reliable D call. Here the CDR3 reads CASSRFMNTEAFF. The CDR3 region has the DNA TGTGCCAGCAGTAGGTTTATGAACACTGAAGCTTTCTTT.